One sample yielded the 29 T cell receptor beta chains listed below, sequenced in a study of T cell repertoires in cytomegalovirus infection. TCRdb itself ran the reads through MiXCR, one entry per CDR3 protein. The sample lists some 440,000 distinct CDR3 sequences; 30% to 40% were seen once. Sequencing was done on a sample of PBMCs. The receptors derive from a human donor in good health (CMV status not recorded). Some clones in this sample may be carry-over from other donors' samples.

The chain recombines TRBV20-1 with TRBJ1-2, with 9 bases that match TRBD1. In germline, CDR1 is DFQATT, CDR2 SNEGSKA (reference sequence). The CDR3 length is 15 residues. CDR3: CRMKVLDRGYYGYTF. CDR3 nucleotide sequence: TGCAGAATGAAGGTCCTGGACAGGGGATACTATGGCTACACCTTC.

With regard to this clonotype: No conserved phenylalanine or tryptophan ends this CDR3, so it is likely a read error. V is TRBV7-4 and J is TRBJ2-3; D not certain. The CDR3 loop spans 13 amino acids. Germline V lookup: CDR1 SGHVT, CDR2 SQSDAQ. CDR3 region: CASSLGGTDPQYC. The CDR3 region has the DNA TGTGCCAGCAGCTTGGGTGGCACAGATCCGCAGTATTGT.

This clonotype was seen a handful of times. The V and J genes are TRBV27 and TRBJ1-5; a possible D gene is TRBD1 (6 bases). There are 15 residues in the CDR3. The V end was cut by 3 bases, the J end by 4 bases, with 13 bases between. Germline CDR1 MNHEY, CDR2 SMNVEV (reference sequence). The CDR3 is CASSLVRGPNQPQHF. CDR3 nucleotides: TGTGCCAGCAGTTTGGTCAGGGGACCTAATCAGCCCCAGCATTTT.

The rearrangement uses TRBV29-1 and TRBJ1-1; D gene uncertain. The V gene lost 0 bases and the J gene lost 2 bases, with 10 bases spanning the gap. CDR1 SQVTM and CDR2 ANQGSEA come from the germline V gene. The CDR3 covers 14 residues. The CDR3 sequence: CSVEEAAGNTEAFF. The CDR3 DNA sequence: TGCAGCGTTGAAGAGGCAGCCGGAAACACTGAAGCTTTCTTT. Complete variable domain (other parts from reference TRBV29-1 and TRBJ1-1): SAVISQKPSRDICQRGTSLTIQCQVDSQVTMMFWYRQQPGQSLTLIATANQGSEATYESGFVIDKFPISRPNLTFSTLTVSNMSPEDSSIYLCSVEEAAGNTEAFFGQGTRLTVV.

This sequence joins TRBV6-2 or TRBV6-3 and TRBJ2-5, with TRBD2 as a possible D gene (6 bases). CDR3 length equals 13 residues. The ends were cut back, 5 bases at V and 3 bases at J, with 10 bases in the middle. The germline V gene encodes CDR1 MNHEY and CDR2 SVGEGT. The CDR3 bases are TGTGCCAGCAGTCGGGGACTTGAAGAGACCCAGTACTTC. Amino acids: CASSRGLEETQYF.

This chain connects TRBV14 to TRBJ1-1; D gene uncertain. The CDR3 loop spans 13 amino acids. Germline lookup yields CDR1 SGHDN and CDR2 FVKESK. V was shortened by 1 base and J by 7 bases, with 10 bases between the two germline ends. The CDR3 region has the DNA TGTGCCAGCAGCCAAGGTAGTGTCAGTGAAGCTTTCTTT. Its translation is CASSQGSVSEAFF.

In its sample, this clonotype was seen a few times. An end of the junction does not agree with germline; a read error may underlie this. The gene calls are TRBV24-1 and TRBJ1-1, with D unclear. The CDR3 length is 12 residues. Germline CDR1 and CDR2: KGHDR and SFDVKD. The CDR3 reads CATSFGNSEAFF. The DNA of the CDR3 is TGTGCCACCTCCTTTGGGAACTCTGAAGCTTTCTTT.

J is TRBJ2-5 and V is TRBV29-1; D is unresolved. V was pared by 1 base and J by 3 bases, with 6 bases between. From germline, CDR1 is SQVTM and CDR2 ANQGSEA. The CDR3 covers 12 residues. CDR3 sequence (DNA): TGCAGCGTTGAAGGAAGGGAAGAGACCCAGTACTTC. Protein: CSVEGREETQYF.

There are a few counts of this clonotype. The rearrangement joins TRBV28 to TRBJ1-5; D is perhaps TRBD1 (6 bases). Trimming pared 3 bases from V and 1 base from J, leaving 13 bases between. CDR3 length: 16 amino acids. In germline, CDR1 is MDHEN, CDR2 SYDVKM. The CDR3 region has the DNA TGTGCCAGCAGTTTTAGGGGGAAAGGGAGCAATCAGCCCCAGCATTTT. Amino acid sequence: CASSFRGKGSNQPQHF.

In its sample, this clonotype was seen a few times. This chain connects TRBV11-2 to TRBJ1-6, with D perhaps TRBD1 (5 bases). From germline, CDR1 is SGHAT and CDR2 FQNNGV. V gave up 5 bases and J gave up 7 bases, with 18 bases separating them. CDR3 size: 16 residues. CDR3 protein: CASSQRLTVTNSPLHF. The CDR3 DNA follows: TGTGCCAGCAGCCAAAGACTGACAGTTACAAATTCACCCCTCCACTTT. Complete variable domain (other parts from reference TRBV11-2 and TRBJ1-6): EAGVAQSPRYKIIEKRQSVAFWCNPISGHATLYWYQQILGQGPKLLIQFQNNGVVDDSQLPKDRFSAERLKGVDSTLKIQPAKLEDSAVYLCASSQRLTVTNSPLHFGNGTRLTVT.

This clonotype has a handful of counts. The chain employs TRBV6-1 and TRBJ1-2, with no clear D. Trimming left V 7 bases short and J 3 bases short, with 15 bases between. CDR1 and CDR2 from the germline V gene are MNHNS and SASEGT. The CDR3 has 14 residues. The CDR3 sequence is CASTSLASDYGYTF. CDR3 DNA sequence: TGTGCCAGCACCTCCCTGGCCAGTGACTATGGCTACACCTTC.

This clonotype has at least ten counts. J is TRBJ1-2 and V is TRBV12-3 or TRBV12-4, with 10 bases aligning to TRBD1. There are 14 residues in the CDR3. The J segment lost 4 bases and the V segment lost 6 bases, leaving 5 bases of the junction unmatched. The CDR3 loop is CASSPGQGSYGYTF. The CDR3, as DNA: TGTGCCAGCAGCCCGGGACAGGGGTCCTATGGCTACACCTTC.

The table lists this clonotype with many counts. The V call is TRBV7-8, the J call TRBJ2-4, with D unresolved. The CDR3 consists of 15 residues. Germline V CDR1 and CDR2: SGHVS, FQNEAQ. V lost 0 bases, J lost 4 bases, and 10 bases lay in between. The chain's CDR3 is CASSLAMLEKNIQYF. CDR3 bases: TGTGCCAGCAGCTTAGCGATGTTGGAGAAAAACATTCAGTACTTC.

This clonotype came up a few times. The chain has TRBV6-6 and TRBJ1-6; 8 nucleotides agree with TRBD1. V gave up 2 bases and J gave up 1 base; unmatched junction bases: 4. There are 17 residues in the CDR3. CDR1 and CDR2 from the germline V gene are MNHNY and SVGAGI (reference sequence). The CDR3 DNA follows: TGTGCCAGCAGTTACCAGACAGGGGCATCCTATAATTCACCCCTCCACTTT. Its translation is CASSYQTGASYNSPLHF.

The rearrangement joins TRBV2 to TRBJ1-2; D might be TRBD1 (6 bases). CDR3 length equals 13 residues. With 7 bases removed from V and 7 bases from J, the gap between germline ends came to 16 bases. CDR1 is SNHLY and CDR2 is FYNNEI in the germline V gene. The CDR3 reads CASTRQGLGGYTF. CDR3 in DNA: TGTGCCAGCACAAGGCAGGGGTTGGGTGGCTACACCTTC.

This clonotype was counted only a few times. This chain links TRBV12-5 with TRBJ2-2, with D uncertain. Germline CDR1 and CDR2: LGHNT and FRNRAP. The CDR3 runs 14 residues. The V and J ends lost 4 bases and 1 base respectively, with 7 bases between them. The CDR3 spells CASGSSVNTGELFF. CDR3 coding DNA: TGTGCTAGTGGTTCCTCGGTGAACACCGGGGAGCTGTTTTTT.

The rearrangement uses TRBV12-3 or TRBV12-4 and TRBJ2-5, with D hard to call. The CDR3 sequence is 17 residues long. V lost 3 bases, J lost 0 bases, and 17 bases lay in between. This chain's CDR3 is CASSFGRPTGYQETQYF. DNA of the CDR3: TGTGCCAGCAGTTTTGGTAGGCCTACCGGGTACCAAGAGACCCAGTACTTC.

As to this clonotype: A much more abundant neighbour one base away suggests this may be a read error. V is TRBV4-1 and J is TRBJ2-3; TRBD2 agrees at 10 bases. CDR1 is MGHRA and CDR2 is YSYEKL in the germline V gene. The CDR3 is 15 residues long. CDR3 protein: CASITAGGPSDTQYF. The CDR3 coding sequence is TGTGCCAGCATCACAGCGGGGGGGCCTTCCGATACGCAGTATTTT.

Turning to this clonotype: The germline gene is not matched at one end of the junction; a read error may be the cause. As DNA, the CDR3 is TGTGCCAGCAGTTACCTAGAATCTAGCAATCAGCCCCCGCATTTT. Amino acid sequence: CASSYLESSNQPPHF. This chain uses TRBV6-6 with TRBJ1-5; the D is unclear. Germline CDR1 and CDR2: MNHNY and SVGAGI (reference sequence). The CDR3 runs 15 residues.

The rearrangement uses TRBV2 and TRBJ2-7, with D uncertain. The CDR3 loop spans 14 amino acids. Trimming pared 1 base from V and 3 bases from J, leaving 10 bases between. The V gene's germline CDR1 is SNHLY and CDR2 FYNNEI. The CDR3 sequence is CASSEGVAIYEQYF. Written as DNA, the CDR3 is TGTGCCAGCAGTGAAGGTGTGGCCATCTACGAGCAGTACTTC.

With regard to this clonotype: No conserved phenylalanine or tryptophan is present at the end of the CDR3, so a read error is the likely explanation. This rearrangement joins TRBV7-2 to TRBJ2-1; possible D gene TRBD1, 6 bases. Germline values: CDR1 SGHTA, CDR2 FQGNSA. The CDR3 runs 15 residues. CDR3 DNA sequence: TGTGCCAGCAGCTTAGGCCGGACAGTAAACAATGATCAGTTCTGC. Protein product: CASSLGRTVNNDQFC.

Details on this clonotype: Mismatch with germline at one junction end may stem from a read error. For the CDR3, the DNA is TGTGCCAGCAGAACAGGGGCGAACACCGGGGAGCCGTTTTTT. It yields the protein CASRTGANTGEPFF. This sequence joins TRBV5-4 and TRBJ2-2, with TRBD1 matching 7 bases. The CDR3 length is 14 residues. The V gene's germline CDR1 is SGHNT and CDR2 YYREEE (reference sequence).

This clonotype was seen repeatedly, ten times or more. The rearrangement links TRBV7-2 to TRBJ2-2; 9 nucleotides agree with TRBD2. The CDR3 is 17 amino acids. With 4 bases clipped from V and 4 bases from J, the junction kept 10 bases outside the gene matches. Germline V gene sequence: CDR1 SGHTA, CDR2 FQGNSA. The CDR3: CASSSPRGGGGTGELFF. The CDR3 coding sequence is TGTGCCAGCAGCTCCCCCCGTGGCGGGGGGGGCACCGGGGAGCTGTTTTTT.

The gene calls are TRBV29-1 and TRBJ2-7; 11 bases fit TRBD2. The CDR3 length is 15 residues. Trimming removed 5 bases from V and 2 bases from J; junction bases left unmatched: 8. Germline-derived CDR1 and CDR2 are SQVTM and ANQGSEA. The CDR3 region has the DNA TGCAGCGTTACAAGCGGGACTAGCGGAACCTACGAGCAGTACTTC. This translates into CSVTSGTSGTYEQYF.

V and J are TRBV4-1 and TRBJ2-5, with D possibly matching TRBD2 (6 bases). This CDR3 comprises 14 residues. Germline V gene sequence: CDR1 MGHRA, CDR2 YSYEKL. Trimming took off 5 bases at V and 2 bases at J, with 12 bases between the two ends. CDR3 sequence reads: CASSAGTLQETQYF. CDR3 bases: TGCGCCAGCAGCGCCGGGACTTTACAAGAGACCCAGTACTTC.

The chain links TRBV28 to TRBJ2-7, with D perhaps TRBD1 (5 bases). The germline V and J ends were trimmed by 5 bases and 7 bases, with 18 bases remaining between them. Germline V gene data show CDR1 as MDHEN and CDR2 as SYDVKM. The CDR3 covers 14 residues. Here the CDR3 reads CASSPLGIGEEQYF. The CDR3 nucleotides read TGTGCCAGCAGTCCCCTGGGAATAGGGGAAGAGCAGTACTTC.

The J gene is TRBJ2-1, the V gene TRBV4-1, with D possibly being TRBD2 (7 bases). The germline gives CDR1 MGHRA, CDR2 YSYEKL. This CDR3 is built from 16 residues. Trimming took off 0 bases at V and 8 bases at J, with 17 bases between the two ends. The CDR3 spells CASSQDAASGGYEQFF. Written as DNA, the CDR3 is TGCGCCAGCAGCCAAGATGCAGCCTCGGGGGGCTATGAGCAGTTCTTC.

This clonotype has a handful of counts. The gene calls are TRBV6-1 and TRBJ2-5, with D perhaps TRBD2 (6 bases). Trimming pared 5 bases from V and 5 bases from J, leaving 15 bases between. The CDR3 has 14 amino acids. Germline-derived CDR1 and CDR2 are MNHNS and SASEGT. As DNA, the CDR3 is TGTGCCAGCAGTAGTGTTCCGGGGAGGGAGACCCAGTACTTC. Its translation: CASSSVPGRETQYF.

CDR3 amino acids: CASSFEGAGTDTQYF. The CDR3 region has the DNA TGTGCCAGCAGCTTTGAGGGGGCGGGCACAGATACGCAGTATTTT. The chain recombines TRBV7-8 with TRBJ2-3, with 7 bases aligning to TRBD1. Per the germline V gene, CDR1 is SGHVS and CDR2 is FQNEAQ. The CDR3 is 15 residues long. V shed 3 bases, J shed 1 base, and the junction held 4 bases outside the gene matches.